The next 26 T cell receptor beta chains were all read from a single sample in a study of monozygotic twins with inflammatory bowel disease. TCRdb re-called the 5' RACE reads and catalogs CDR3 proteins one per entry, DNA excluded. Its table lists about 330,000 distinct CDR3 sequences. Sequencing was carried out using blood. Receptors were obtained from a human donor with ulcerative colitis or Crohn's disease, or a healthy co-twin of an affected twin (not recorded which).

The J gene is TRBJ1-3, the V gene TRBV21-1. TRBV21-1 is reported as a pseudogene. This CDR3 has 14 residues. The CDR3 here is CASSIVRARNTIYF.

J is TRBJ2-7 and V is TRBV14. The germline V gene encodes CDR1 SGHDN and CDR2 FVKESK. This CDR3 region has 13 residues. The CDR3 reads CASSHWQAYEQYF. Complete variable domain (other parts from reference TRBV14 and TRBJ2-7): EAGVTQFPSHSVIEKGQTVTLRCDPISGHDNLYWYRRVMGKEIKFLLHFVKESKQDESGMPNNRFLAERTGGTYSTLKVQPAELEDSGVYFCASSHWQAYEQYFGPGTRLTVT.

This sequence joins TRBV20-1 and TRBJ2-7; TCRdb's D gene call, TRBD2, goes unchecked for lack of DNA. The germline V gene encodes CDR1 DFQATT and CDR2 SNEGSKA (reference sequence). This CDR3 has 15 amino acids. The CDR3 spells CSAPRAGSGAYEQYF.

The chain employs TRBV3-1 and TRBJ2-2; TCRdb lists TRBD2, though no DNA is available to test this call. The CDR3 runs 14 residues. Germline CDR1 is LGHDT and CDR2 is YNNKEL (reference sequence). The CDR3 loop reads CASSPGGGAGELFF.

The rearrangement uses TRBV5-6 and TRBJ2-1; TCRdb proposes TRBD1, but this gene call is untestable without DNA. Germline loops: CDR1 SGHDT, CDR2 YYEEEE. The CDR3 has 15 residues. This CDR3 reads CASSLGQGIDNEQFF. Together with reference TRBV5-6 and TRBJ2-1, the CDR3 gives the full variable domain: DAGVTQSPTHLIKTRGQQVTLRCSPKSGHDTVSWYQQALGQGPQFIFQYYEEEERQRGNFPDRFSGHQFPNYSSELNVNALLLGDSALYLCASSLGQGIDNEQFFGPGTRLTVL.

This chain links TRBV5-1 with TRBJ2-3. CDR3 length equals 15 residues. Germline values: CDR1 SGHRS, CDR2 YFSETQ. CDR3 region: CASSLVSVSTDTQYF. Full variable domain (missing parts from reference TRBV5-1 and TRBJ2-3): KAGVTQTPRYLIKTRGQQVTLSCSPISGHRSVSWYQQTPGQGLQFLFEYFSETQRNKGNFPGRFSGRQFSNSRSEMNVSTLELGDSALYLCASSLVSVSTDTQYFGPGTRLTVL.

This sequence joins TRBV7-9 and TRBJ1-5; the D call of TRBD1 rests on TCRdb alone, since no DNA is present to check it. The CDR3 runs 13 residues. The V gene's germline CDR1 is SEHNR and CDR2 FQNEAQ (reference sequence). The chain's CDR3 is CASSRDISLAQHF.

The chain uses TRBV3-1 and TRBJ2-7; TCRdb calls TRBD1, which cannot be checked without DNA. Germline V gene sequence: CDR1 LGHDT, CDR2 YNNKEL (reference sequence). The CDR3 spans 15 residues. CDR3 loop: CASSPPQGFLYEQYF.

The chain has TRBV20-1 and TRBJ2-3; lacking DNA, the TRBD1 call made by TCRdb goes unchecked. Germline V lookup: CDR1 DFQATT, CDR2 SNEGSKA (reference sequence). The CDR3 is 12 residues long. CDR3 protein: CSAEGGADTQYF.

CDR3 amino acids: CAWSRAGNTIYF. V gene TRBV30 combines with J gene TRBJ1-3; checking the TCRdb D call of TRBD1 is not possible without DNA. The CDR3 sequence is 12 residues long. Germline assignment: CDR1 GTSNPN and CDR2 SVGIG (reference sequence).

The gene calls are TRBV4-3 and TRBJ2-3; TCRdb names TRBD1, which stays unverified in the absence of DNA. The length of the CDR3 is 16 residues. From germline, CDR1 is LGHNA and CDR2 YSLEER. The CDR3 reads CASSQDRTGITDTQYF.

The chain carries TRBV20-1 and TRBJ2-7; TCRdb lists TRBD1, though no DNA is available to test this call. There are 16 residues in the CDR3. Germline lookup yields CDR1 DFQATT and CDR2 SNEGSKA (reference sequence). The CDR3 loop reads CSARPDRDHPSYEQYF.

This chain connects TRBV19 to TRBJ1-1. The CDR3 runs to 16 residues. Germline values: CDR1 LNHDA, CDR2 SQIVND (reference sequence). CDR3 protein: CASISWRADMNTEAFF. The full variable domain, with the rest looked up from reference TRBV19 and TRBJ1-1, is DGGITQSPKYLFRKEGQNVTLSCEQNLNHDAMYWYRQDPGQGLRLIYYSQIVNDFQKGDIAEGYSVSREKKESFPLTVTSAQKNPTAFYLCASISWRADMNTEAFFGQGTRLTVV.

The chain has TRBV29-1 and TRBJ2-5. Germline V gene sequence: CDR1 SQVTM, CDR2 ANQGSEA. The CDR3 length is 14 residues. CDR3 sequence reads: CSFHPDGDQETQYF.

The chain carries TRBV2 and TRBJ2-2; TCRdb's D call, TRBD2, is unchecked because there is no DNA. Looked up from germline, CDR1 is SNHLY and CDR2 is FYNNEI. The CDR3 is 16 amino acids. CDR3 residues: CASNRLAGTNTGELFF. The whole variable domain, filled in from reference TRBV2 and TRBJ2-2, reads EPEVTQTPSHQVTQMGQEVILRCVPISNHLYFYWYRQILGQKVEFLVSFYNNEISEKSEIFDDQFSVERPDGSNFTLKIRSTKLEDSAMYFCASNRLAGTNTGELFFGEGSRLTVL.

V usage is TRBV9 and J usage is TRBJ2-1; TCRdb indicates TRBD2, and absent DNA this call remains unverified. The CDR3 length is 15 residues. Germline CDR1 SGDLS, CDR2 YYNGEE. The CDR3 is CASSVQLAGVNEQFF.

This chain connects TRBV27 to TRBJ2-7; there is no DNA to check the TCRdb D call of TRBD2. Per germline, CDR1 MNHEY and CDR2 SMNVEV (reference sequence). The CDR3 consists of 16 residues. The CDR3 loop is CASSPSWSGATYEQYF.

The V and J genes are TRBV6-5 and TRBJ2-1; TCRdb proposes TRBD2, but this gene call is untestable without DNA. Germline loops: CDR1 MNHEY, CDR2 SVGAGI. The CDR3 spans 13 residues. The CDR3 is CASRYGTFNEQFF.

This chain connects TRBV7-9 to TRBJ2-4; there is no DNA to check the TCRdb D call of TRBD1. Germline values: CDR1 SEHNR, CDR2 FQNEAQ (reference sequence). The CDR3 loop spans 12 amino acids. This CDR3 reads CASEGVKNIQYF.

The CDR3 reads CAGSLMDWAGELFF. This chain uses TRBV5-1 with TRBJ2-2; without DNA, the TCRdb call of TRBD1 cannot be checked. The CDR3 runs to 14 residues. Per germline, CDR1 SGHRS and CDR2 YFSETQ.

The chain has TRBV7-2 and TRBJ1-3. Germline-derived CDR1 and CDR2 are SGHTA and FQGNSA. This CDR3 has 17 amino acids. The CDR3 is CASRQKEGYYSGNTIYF.

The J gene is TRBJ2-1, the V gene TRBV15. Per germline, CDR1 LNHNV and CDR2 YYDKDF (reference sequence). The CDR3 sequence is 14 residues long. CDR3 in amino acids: CATSREHIYNEQFF.

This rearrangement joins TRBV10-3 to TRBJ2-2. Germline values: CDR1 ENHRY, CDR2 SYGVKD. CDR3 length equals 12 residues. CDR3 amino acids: CAINLGTGELFF.

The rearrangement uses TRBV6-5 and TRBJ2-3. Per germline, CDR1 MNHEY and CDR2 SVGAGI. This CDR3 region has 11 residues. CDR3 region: CASRDGYTQYF.

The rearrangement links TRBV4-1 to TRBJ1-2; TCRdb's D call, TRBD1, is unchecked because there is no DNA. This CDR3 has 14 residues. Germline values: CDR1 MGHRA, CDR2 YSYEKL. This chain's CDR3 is CASSQQGLGYGYTF.

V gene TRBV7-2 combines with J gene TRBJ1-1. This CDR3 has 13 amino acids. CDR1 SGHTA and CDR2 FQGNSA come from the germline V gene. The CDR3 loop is CASSYDTNTEAFF.